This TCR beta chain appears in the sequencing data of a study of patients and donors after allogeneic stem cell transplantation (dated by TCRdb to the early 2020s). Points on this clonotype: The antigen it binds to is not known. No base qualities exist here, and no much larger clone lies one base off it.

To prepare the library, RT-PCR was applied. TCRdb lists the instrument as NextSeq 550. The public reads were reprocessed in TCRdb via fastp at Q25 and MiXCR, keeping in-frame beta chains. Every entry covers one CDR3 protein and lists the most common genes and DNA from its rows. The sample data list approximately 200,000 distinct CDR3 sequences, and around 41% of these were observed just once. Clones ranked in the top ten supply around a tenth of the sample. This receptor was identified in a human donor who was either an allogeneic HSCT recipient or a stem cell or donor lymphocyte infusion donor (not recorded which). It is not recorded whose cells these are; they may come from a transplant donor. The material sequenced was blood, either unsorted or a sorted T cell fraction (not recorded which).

The CDR3 protein is CASSQGADTYPPYEQYF. The nucleotides read TGTGCCAGCAGCCAGGGCGCGGACACCTACCCTCCCTACGAGCAGTACTTC. The chain is assembled from TRBV3-1 and TRBJ2-7; the D gene is perhaps TRBD1, on 5 matching bases. Counted from cysteine to phenylalanine, this CDR3 has 17 amino acids. Only the CDR3 DNA stays, 51 bases, in frame from base 1. Between the V and J ends, shortened by 3 bases and 2 bases respectively, the junction contains 20 bases. For CDR1 and CDR2, the germline V gene (reference sequence) lists LGHDT and YNNKEL.